This T cell receptor beta chain was captured by sequencing in a study of blood T cell repertoires in COVID-19. Overall study: Both acute and convalescent COVID-19 samples were obtained from the United States, Italy and Spain. Sample material is recorded as cDNA or gDNA derived from T cells, B-cell-depleted T cells, or PBMCs.

Per the original data handling: Reference gene primer amplification gave estimated nucleated cell counts. Repertoires were generated with immunoSEQ multiplex PCR, while TCRdb's copy carries only in-frame clones and drops some. V and J calls and clone size are as listed in that table; D and trimming were resolved from the DNA. The table has roughly 17,000 clones, 90% to 95% seen once. Trimming took off 4 bases at V and 0 bases at J, with 12 bases between the two ends. The CDR3 runs 15 residues. Germline-derived CDR1 and CDR2 are SGHRS and YFSETQ. The source is a human donor in a cohort sampled during active COVID-19. The rearrangement joins TRBV5-1 to TRBJ2-3; TRBD2 might be the D (6 bases). The material sequenced was peripheral blood. CDR3 residues: CASSRETSSTDTQYF. CDR3 DNA: TGCGCCAGCAGCCGGGAAACTAGCAGCACAGATACGCAGTATTTT.